This T cell receptor beta chain was retrieved from a study of Graves' ophthalmopathy and Graves' hyperthyroidism (dated by TCRdb to the late 2010s). In the study overall: Peripheral blood was collected at initial diagnosis, before any treatment. The study used signatures of the TCR beta repertoire to tell Graves' ophthalmopathy apart from Graves' hyperthyroidism and to predict which patients would progress to ophthalmopathy. In total, under 150 blood samples were TCR-sequenced: 40 to 45 ophthalmopathy, some 72 hyperthyroidism and roughly 17 hyperthyroidism-to-ophthalmopathy patients. To explore V-J signatures that distinguish ophthalmopathy from hyperthyroidism, a discovery set of roughly 98 patients was enrolled, made up of under 50 with ophthalmopathy and roughly 57 with stable hyperthyroidism. An independent validation cohort was composed of some 19 hyperthyroidism patients and some 16 patients who later progressed from hyperthyroidism to ophthalmopathy. In more than 5 hyperthyroidism patients, the T-cell repertoire of thyroid tissue was compared with the T-cell repertoire of blood. After sampling, hyperthyroidism patients received methimazole starting at 30 mg daily, and ophthalmopathy patients received high-dose intravenous methylprednisolone. The approximately 97 discovery patients were randomly divided into training and test sets at a 7:3 ratio.

Ophthalmopathy patients had moderately to severely active disease, Clinical Activity Score of at least 3, NOSPECS grade of at least 4, and disease duration under 3 months. Patients with other autoimmune diseases, uncontrolled infections, pregnancy or lactation were excluded. Diagnosis relied on clinical symptoms, serum thyroxine, TRAb, thyroid ultrasound and orbital computed tomography. PBMCs were isolated from more than 9 ml of fresh peripheral blood by Ficoll-Paque density gradient centrifugation. Total RNA was extracted using Trizol reagent, and RNA quality was checked on an Agilent 2100 Bioanalyzer. Including the terminal cysteine and phenylalanine, the CDR3 comprises 13 residues. Of all the DNA, just the CDR3 is kept, 39 bases in frame from base 1. CDR1 SGHRS and CDR2 YFSETQ are derived from the germline V gene. Cut back by 5 bases and 4 bases, the V and J ends lie 10 bases apart. This clonotype was detected ten times or more. The antigen it recognizes is unknown. No much larger clonotype is one base removed from it; base qualities were not supplied.

Overall study outcomes, separate from this receptor: Most expanded thyroid clonotypes with frequency above 0.001 were also detected in blood, suggesting blood repertoires may reflect the thyroid immune response. In cross-validation, the 13-signature model distinguished ophthalmopathy from stable hyperthyroidism with almost 90% sensitivity and nearly 82% specificity, and in the test set the corresponding values were about 80% and 75%. In validation, the model predicted ophthalmopathy progression with more than 70% sensitivity and approximately 72% specificity; about a dozen predicted patients were CT-confirmed with GO in a median of about 6.1 months. No statistical method was used to set the sample size in advance, and the investigators knew which group each participant was assigned to.

For repertoire sequencing, the TCR beta CDR3 regions were amplified from RNA transcripts. The first round was an RT-PCR using HTBI primers with the Qiagen OneStep RT-PCR kit, and this first round was followed by a second-round multiplex PCR, then size selection and purification. Libraries were sequenced on an Illumina HiSeq2000 using paired-end 100 bp reads. The authors processed their data as follows. SOAPnuke was used to process the reads, throwing out any read that had adapters, had uncalled bases, had a mean Phred below 15, or lacked an exact constant-primer or identifier match. High-quality paired reads were merged with COPE v1.2.5. Unique nucleotide sequences were defined as clonotypes and aligned to IMGT TRB V, D and J references using MiTCR v1.1. The analysis was limited to V-J combinations with a frequency above 0.0001, which together covered 98% to 99.2% of repertoires. A TCR clonal expansion and chaos score per V-J combination was defined as the ratio of F50 clonal expansion to chaos observed in the TCRdist matrix. Welch's t-statistics and random forest were used to reduce features to 10 to 15 V-J combinations, which were fed into a naive Bayes classifier. The similarity between thyroid and blood repertoires was quantified using the Morisita-Horn index. The public reads were reprocessed in TCRdb via fastp at Q25 and MiXCR, keeping in-frame beta chains. Every distinct CDR3 protein forms one entry, paired with its most common genes and DNA. TCRdb, not the authors, supplied the V and J calls. A total of approximately 480,000 distinct CDR3 sequences appear in this sample, around 14% of them only once. Of the sample, roughly 10% is held by the ten largest clones.

Sequencing was performed on blood. The V and J genes are TRBV5-1 and TRBJ1-5, with a tentative D gene TRBD1 over 5 matching bases. The receptor comes from a woman in her twenties or thirties with Graves' ophthalmopathy. Donor details come from another sample of the same person, matched by shared clones. The DNA is TGCGCCAGCAGAGGGGACGGTAATCAGCCCCAGCATTTT. The resulting protein is CASRGDGNQPQHF.